This T cell receptor (beta chain) was captured by sequencing in a study of T cells in AML relapse after transplant (dated by TCRdb to about 2019). Notes on the research overall: The remission controls were clinically matched patients who stayed in long-term complete remission and had more than 3 years of follow-up. The remission samples were bone marrow taken about 1 year after HSCT from patients who stayed in complete remission. In this retrospective study, inhibitory receptor expression and TCR repertoires of bone marrow T cells were examined in patients given allogeneic HSCT for myeloid malignancy. Study-wide findings and limitations: TCR repertoire comparisons were based on very few samples, with only a few individuals included per group for unsorted bone marrow.

This clonotype is categorized as medium-sized (0.01 to 0.1%). The clone's antigen remains unknown. Per-base qualities were not stored, and no clone one base away is much larger. The CDR3 covers 14 residues, taking in both the cysteine and the phenylalanine. Kept here is only the CDR3 DNA, which spans 42 bases and is read in frame from base 1. Germline trimming amounts to 4 bases on V and 5 bases on J, with 6 as the count of junction bases outside the gene matches. CDR1 SGHAT and CDR2 FQDESV are derived from the germline V gene (reference sequence). Libraries were made using PCR. TCR alpha and beta chains were amplified from RNA with a modified RACE PCR protocol rather than multiplex PCR. The libraries were sequenced on an Illumina MiSeq, and sample-specific barcode combinations were used to demultiplex the raw reads. Per the source publication's procedure: TCR clonotypes were identified from the sequencing reads using MiXCR software. TCRdb passed the public sequencing reads through fastp at Q25 and MiXCR, retaining productive beta sequences. Rows with one shared CDR3 protein collapse into an entry with the most common genes and DNA. The V and J calls were determined by TCRdb, not by the authors. Counted in this sample were about 3,500 distinct CDR3 sequences; around a tenth of them appeared once. The ten largest clones add up to less than 40% of the sample.

This receptor chain uses TRBV11-1 and TRBJ2-7, with 9 bases in between that match TRBD1. Source: bone marrow, either the whole sample or a sorted T cell fraction (not recorded which), taken in complete remission. This TCR came from a human donor who had a stem cell transplant for acute myeloid leukemia. After transplantation, some T cells may belong to the graft donor instead of the recipient. The CDR3 region has the sequence CASSSRDRVHEQYF. The DNA is as follows: TGTGCCAGCAGCTCCCGGGACAGGGTTCACGAGCAGTACTTC. Full variable domain (CDR3 extended with the reference TRBV11-1 and TRBJ2-7 proteins): EAEVAQSPRYKITEKSQAVAFWCDPISGHATLYWYRQILGQGPELLVQFQDESVVDDSQLPKDRFSAERLKGVDSTLKIQPAELGDSAMYLCASSSRDRVHEQYFGPGTRLTVT.